One sample yielded the 4 T cell receptor beta chains listed below, sequenced in a study of metastatic and nonmetastatic thyroid tumors (TCRdb year 2020). Library preparation employed PCR. This sample was sequenced with an Illumina HiSeq 4000. TCRdb reanalyzed the raw reads on its own, using fastp at Q25 for trimming and MiXCR for clone calling, and kept in-frame beta chains. The sample table holds around 16,000 clones, of which roughly 26% were seen once. About 10% of the sample lies in the top ten. No patient had received any treatment before thyroid surgery. Material: adjacent normal tissue. The receptors here all came from a female donor with papillary thyroid cancer or a benign thyroid nodule (not recorded which). Some clones in this sample may be carry-over from other donors' samples.

This chain uses TRBV6-1 with TRBJ2-5; perhaps TRBD1 as D (5 bases). The CDR3 contains 14 residues. Trimming removed 6 bases from V and 5 bases from J, with 16 bases in between. Germline loops: CDR1 MNHNS, CDR2 SASEGT. CDR3 bases: TGTGCCAGCAGCGCTACGAGACAGCAGGAGACCCAGTACTTC. Translating gives CASSATRQQETQYF.

The genes are TRBV11-3 and TRBJ1-2, with 8 bases that match TRBD1. In germline, CDR1 is SGHNT, CDR2 YENEEA. The V gene end was trimmed by 3 bases and the J gene end by 8 bases; junction bases not matched to a gene: 8. The CDR3 totals 14 residues. The CDR3 sequence is CASSFVTGEGGYTF. The CDR3 DNA reads as TGTGCCAGCAGCTTTGTGACAGGGGAAGGAGGCTACACCTTC.

The rearrangement uses TRBV20-1 and TRBJ1-2, with D uncertain. The germline V and J ends were trimmed by 1 base and 0 bases, with 9 bases remaining between them. The CDR3 extends over 14 amino acids. Germline V gives CDR1 DFQATT, CDR2 SNEGSKA (reference sequence). CDR3 nucleotide sequence: TGCAGTGCTAGAGCAGGAATAGCTAACTATGGCTACACCTTC. This sequence encodes CSARAGIANYGYTF.

This clone occurred a few times. V and J are TRBV10-3 and TRBJ2-2; the D is unclear. Per the germline V gene, CDR1 is ENHRY and CDR2 is SYGVKD. Deletions cut 3 bases from V and 3 bases from J, with 11 bases between. The CDR3 covers 15 residues. CDR3 protein: CAISEGSQYTGELFF. The DNA for the CDR3 is TGTGCCATCAGTGAAGGCAGTCAGTACACCGGGGAGCTGTTTTTT.